The 15 T cell receptor beta chains listed next were all sequenced from one sample in a study of blood T cell repertoires in COVID-19. The data were produced by immunoSEQ multiplex PCR, yet TCRdb's version contains in-frame clones alone and is incomplete. Of roughly 150,000 clones listed, roughly 82% were seen once; the top ten hold 9.8%. Sequencing used peripheral blood. The receptor source for this set is a woman between 45 and 65 years old with acute or convalescent COVID-19.

The CDR3 protein is CASSTRDISGNTIYF. CDR3 in DNA: TGTGCCAGTAGTACCCGGGACATCTCTGGAAACACCATATATTTT. V is TRBV19 and J is TRBJ1-3; tentative D call: TRBD1 (6 bases). The V end lost 4 bases, the J end lost 0 bases, and 10 bases lay between the germline ends. Germline-derived CDR1 and CDR2 are LNHDA and SQIVND (reference sequence). This CDR3 comprises 15 residues.

The chain uses TRBV13 and TRBJ2-4; 9 bases map to TRBD1. There are 18 residues in the CDR3. V lost 5 bases and J lost 3; bases outside the gene matches: 14. Germline-derived CDR1 and CDR2 are PRHDT and FYEKMQ (reference sequence). The CDR3 bases are TGTGCCAGCAGCCTCGAGACCGGGACAGGGATCGACAAAAACATTCAGTACTTC. This codes for CASSLETGTGIDKNIQYF. The complete variable domain, with remaining parts taken from reference TRBV13 and TRBJ2-4, reads AAGVIQSPRHLIKEKRETATLKCYPIPRHDTVYWYQQGPGQDPQFLISFYEKMQSDKGSIPDRFSAQQFSDYHSELNMSSLELGDSALYFCASSLETGTGIDKNIQYFGAGTRLSVL.

The rearrangement links TRBV4-1 to TRBJ2-5; maybe TRBD1 (5 bases). CDR3 length equals 14 residues. The germline V and J ends were trimmed by 1 base and 3 bases, with 9 bases remaining between them. Germline assignment: CDR1 MGHRA and CDR2 YSYEKL. CDR3 amino acids: CASSQGGAEETQYF. CDR3 coding DNA: TGCGCCAGCAGCCAAGGTGGGGCGGAAGAGACCCAGTACTTC.

The chain combines TRBV3-1 (or the pseudogene TRBV3-2) with TRBJ2-7; 9 bases match TRBD2. The CDR3 is 15 residues long. CDR1 is LGHDT, CDR2 YNNKEL, per germline (reference sequence). Germline trimming cut 6 bases from V and 4 bases from J; bases unmatched to any gene: 10. CDR3 DNA: TGTGCCAGCAGGCTCTCCGGAGCGGGAGGATACGAGCAGTACTTC. This sequence encodes CASRLSGAGGYEQYF.

This chain links TRBV4-2 with TRBJ2-7, with 7 bases identical to TRBD1. The trim removed 3 bases at V and 2 bases at J, leaving 10 bases unmatched. Germline values: CDR1 LGHNA, CDR2 YNFKEQ. The CDR3 sequence is 16 residues long. The CDR3 bases are TGTGCCAGCAGCCAGGCCCGGGACAGTTTAACCTACGAGCAGTACTTC. It translates to CASSQARDSLTYEQYF.

The chain uses TRBV7-2 and TRBJ2-2, with D perhaps TRBD2 (5 bases). This CDR3 is built from 17 residues. Between the trimmed V and J ends, which lost 0 bases and 7 bases, there was a span of 18 bases. The germline CDR1 and CDR2 sequences are SGHTA and FQGNSA. The CDR3 sequence: CASSLARAANRDGELFF. The DNA of the CDR3 is TGTGCCAGCAGCTTAGCCCGGGCCGCAAATCGGGACGGGGAGCTGTTTTTT. Complete variable domain (other parts from reference TRBV7-2 and TRBJ2-2): GAGVSQSPSNKVTEKGKDVELRCDPISGHTALYWYRQSLGQGLEFLIYFQGNSAPDKSGLPSDRFSAERTGGSVSTLTIQRTQQEDSAVYLCASSLARAANRDGELFFGEGSRLTVL.

The chain carries TRBV5-1 and TRBJ2-1; 10 bases agree with TRBD2. CDR3 length: 14 amino acids. CDR1 SGHRS and CDR2 YFSETQ come from the germline V gene. The V and J ends lost 4 bases and 7 bases, in that order; junction bases with no gene match: 5. The CDR3 sequence is CASSPGTSANEQFF. CDR3 nucleotide sequence: TGCGCCAGCAGCCCCGGGACTAGCGCTAATGAGCAGTTCTTC.

The chain combines TRBV5-1 with TRBJ2-1; the match to TRBD2 covers 9 bases. Losses at the gene ends were 1 base for V and 9 bases for J; bases not matched to a gene: 8. Germline-derived CDR1 and CDR2 are SGHRS and YFSETQ. This CDR3 has 15 amino acids. This CDR3 reads CASSLTGTSTGEQFF. The CDR3 bases are TGCGCCAGCAGCTTGACCGGGACTAGCACTGGTGAGCAGTTCTTC.

The chain joins TRBV4-2 to TRBJ2-7; 8 bases agree with TRBD2. This CDR3 has 15 amino acids. V lost 3 bases, J lost 2 bases, and 6 bases stayed unmatched. Germline assignment: CDR1 LGHNA and CDR2 YNFKEQ. The CDR3 is CASSHGLAGPYEQYF. CDR3 sequence (DNA): TGTGCCAGCAGCCACGGCCTAGCGGGCCCCTACGAGCAGTACTTC.

This clone came up once. V is TRBV6-2 or TRBV6-3 and J is TRBJ1-2, with D perhaps matching TRBD1 (6 bases). V was cut by 6 bases and J by 4 bases, with 12 bases left in between. CDR3 length: 13 residues. CDR1 and CDR2 from the germline V gene are MNHEY and SVGEGT. This CDR3 reads CASSRTVPYGYTF. CDR3 DNA sequence: TGTGCCAGCAGCCGGACAGTGCCCTATGGCTACACCTTC.

The V gene is TRBV3-1 (or the pseudogene TRBV3-2), the J gene TRBJ2-4; D may be TRBD2 (5 bases). The CDR3 runs to 12 residues. The V gene lost 0 bases and the J gene lost 9 bases, with 6 bases spanning the gap. From germline, CDR1 is LGHDT and CDR2 YNNKEL (reference sequence). The CDR3 sequence is CASSQDGGIQYF. CDR3 DNA: TGTGCCAGCAGCCAAGATGGAGGCATTCAGTACTTC.

V gene TRBV5-1 combines with J gene TRBJ2-7; TRBD1 matches 8 bases. Germline CDR1 is SGHRS and CDR2 is YFSETQ. This CDR3 comprises 14 residues. V shed 4 bases, J shed 0 bases, and the junction held 3 bases outside the gene matches. This CDR3 reads CASSPDRVSYEQYF. Here the CDR3 DNA reads TGCGCCAGCAGCCCGGACAGGGTCTCCTACGAGCAGTACTTC.

The CDR3 reads CATLGNRALYNEQFF. DNA of the CDR3: TGTGCCACCTTGGGGAACAGGGCCCTATACAATGAGCAGTTCTTC. V gene TRBV28 combines with J gene TRBJ2-1; tentative D call: TRBD1 (6 bases). The CDR3 contains 15 residues. Germline values: CDR1 MDHEN, CDR2 SYDVKM. V was pared by 10 bases and J by 4 bases, with 20 bases between. The whole variable domain, remainder taken from reference TRBV28 and TRBJ2-1, is DVKVTQSSRYLVKRTGEKVFLECVQDMDHENMFWYRQDPGLGLRLIYFSYDVKMKEKGDIPEGYSVSREKKERFSLILESASTNQTSMYLCATLGNRALYNEQFFGPGTRLTVL.

The V call is TRBV2, the J call TRBJ2-1; weak D call: TRBD1 (5 bases). Trimming cost V 2 bases and J 2 bases, with 7 bases left between them. CDR1 is SNHLY and CDR2 is FYNNEI in the germline V gene. The CDR3 loop spans 14 amino acids. CDR3 region: CASSELGPYNEQFF. The CDR3 DNA sequence: TGTGCCAGCAGTGAATTGGGGCCCTACAATGAGCAGTTCTTC.

The V call is TRBV2, the J call TRBJ1-5, with 9 bases identical to TRBD1. Germline V lookup: CDR1 SNHLY, CDR2 FYNNEI. Trimming cost V 6 bases and J 1 base; bases outside gene matches: 4. CDR3 size: 15 residues. DNA for the CDR3: TGTGCCAGCAGGGTAGGGACAGGGAGCAATCAGCCCCAGCATTTT. Its protein is CASRVGTGSNQPQHF.